This entry describes one T cell receptor (beta chain). This entry belongs to a study of blood T cell repertoires in COVID-19. Study-wide context: Donors in the United States, Italy and Spain gave samples during acute or convalescent COVID-19. PBMCs, B-cell-depleted T cells, or T cells were the source of the cDNA or gDNA that made up the material.

As originally analysed: Reference gene primer amplification yielded estimated nucleated cell counts. Here immunoSEQ multiplex PCR was the method, and the copy in TCRdb shows in-frame clones only, minus some. Clonal size and the V and J genes are those of that table, whereas D and trimming came from the DNA. The sample yields 300,000 to 350,000 clones, roughly 90% seen once. Germline values: CDR1 LNHDA, CDR2 SQIVND (reference sequence). This CDR3 contains 14 residues. With 5 bases removed from V and 4 bases from J, the gap between germline ends came to 14 bases. Sequenced sample: peripheral blood. The chain joins TRBV19 to TRBJ1-2; D unclear. This clonotype was sampled from a man younger than 30 with active or convalescent COVID-19. CDR3 sequence: CASSFLVESYGYTF. The CDR3 DNA follows: TGTGCCAGTAGTTTCTTGGTGGAGTCCTATGGCTACACCTTC.